The rows below give T cell receptor beta chains drawn from one sample of a study of T cell responses to AZD1222 COVID-19 vaccine. Data came from immunoSEQ multiplex PCR; TCRdb stores just in-frame clones and leaves some out. The data show about 73,000 clones, with roughly nine tenths seen just once and about 9.6% held by the top ten. The specimen comprised peripheral blood, sampled 28 days after the second AZD1222 dose. Every receptor here comes from an adult who received the AZD1222 COVID-19 vaccine. Each CDR3 is given with its conserved first and last residue. A D gene is named only where the DNA matches it firmly. Clone size appears in some rows only: once, few, many, or a class for an expanded clone.

J	size	V	D	CDR3
TRBJ2-2	-	TRBV5-4	-	CASSLVNGGELFF
TRBJ1-1	-	TRBV6-2/TRBV6-3	-	CASSLFRPMNTEAFF
TRBJ1-2	-	TRBV7-8	TRBD1	CASSPRLAGTGDYGYTF
TRBJ2-5	once	TRBV10-2	-	CASSERPKETQYF
TRBJ1-1	-	TRBV11-3	-	CASSLVLGGRNEAFF
TRBJ2-3	once	TRBV19	-	CASSISSSTDTQYF
TRBJ1-3	-	TRBV19	TRBD1	CATRNPGGTSGNTIYF
TRBJ1-2	-	TRBV7-2	-	CASSRNSAGFGYTF
TRBJ2-4	-	TRBV30	-	CAWGSVKNIQYF
TRBJ2-5	-	TRBV11-1	TRBD2	CASDNPSGDQETQYF
TRBJ2-2	-	TRBV21-1	-	CASSKREGQQNTGELFF
TRBJ2-1	-	TRBV5-8	-	CASSVYNEQFF
TRBJ1-1	-	TRBV18	TRBD1	CASSHLGQGGTEAFF
TRBJ2-2	-	TRBV14	-	CASSQAGWGIDTGELFF
TRBJ2-1	-	TRBV7-3	TRBD2	CASSRTSGGSLDNEQFF
TRBJ1-6	-	TRBV9	TRBD1	CASSAGQGYNSPLHF
TRBJ2-5	-	TRBV19	TRBD1	CASRQLRDSQETQYF
TRBJ2-2	once	TRBV5-1	-	CASSFEISNTGELFF
TRBJ2-3	few	TRBV24-1	-	CATSDRQGGSTDTQYF
TRBJ1-2	-	TRBV6-1	-	CASSERPNYGYTF
TRBJ1-1	-	TRBV2	TRBD1	CASRSDRGRVFTEAFF
TRBJ2-5	-	TRBV5-4	TRBD2	CASSLAGGPQETQYF
TRBJ2-1	-	TRBV2	-	CASSRDAGVNEQFF
TRBJ1-1	-	TRBV6-5	TRBD1	CASIKESGTAAFF
TRBJ1-1	-	TRBV11-2	-	CASSRETNMNTETFF
TRBJ2-1	once	TRBV5-1	-	CASSLTGTSPYNEQFF
TRBJ1-2	-	TRBV29-1	TRBD1	CSVVGQGADGYTF
TRBJ2-5	-	TRBV6-5	-	CASSYPGGRETQYF
TRBJ2-3	-	TRBV11-3	-	CASSQGADTQYF
TRBJ1-2	-	TRBV6-5	-	CASTDSSGWYGYTF
TRBJ1-5	once	TRBV7-9	-	CASNLGGVNQPQHF
TRBJ2-3	-	TRBV3-1/TRBV3-2	-	CASSHYRFATSTDTQYF
TRBJ2-1	-	TRBV13	TRBD1	CASSVPGQGAREQFF
TRBJ2-5	-	TRBV30	TRBD2	CAWSAPSGEWRETQYF
TRBJ1-2	-	TRBV5-1	-	CASRGEPKNYGYTF
TRBJ1-1	-	TRBV30	-	CAWRPFLGANTEAFF
TRBJ1-1	-	TRBV5-4	-	CASSLPDTRDTEAFF
TRBJ1-1	-	TRBV11-2	-	CASSLRSTEAFF
TRBJ2-1	-	TRBV5-1	-	CASSLDSSYNEQFF
TRBJ1-2	-	TRBV5-1	TRBD1	CASSFGQGLSYTF
TRBJ2-2	-	TRBV3-1/TRBV3-2	-	CASSQFSNTGELFF
TRBJ1-2	-	TRBV7-3	-	CASSLGGAQGLGDGYTF
TRBJ1-2	-	TRBV6-2/TRBV6-3	-	CASSFRGYGYTF
TRBJ1-4	-	TRBV18	-	CASSPMSATNEKLFF
TRBJ1-1	few	TRBV18	-	CASSPLGWNTEAFF
TRBJ2-1	-	TRBV18	-	CASSPRGVEQFF
TRBJ1-2	once	TRBV3-1/TRBV3-2	TRBD1	CASSQGSRTGVAGYTF
TRBJ1-2	-	TRBV6-1	-	CASSDGSGAGYGYTF
TRBJ2-4	-	TRBV27	-	CASSRAEGNIQYF